This T cell receptor (beta chain) was captured by sequencing in a study of T-cell reconstitution after alpha-beta-depleted transplantation in children (dated by TCRdb to between 2015 and 2016). Study-level background: Using TCR repertoire profiling, the study quantitatively followed how T-cell immune reconstitution unfolded in children after TCRalphabeta/CD19-depleted allogeneic hematopoietic cell transplantation.

This clonotype was observed a handful of times. Its antigen remains undetermined. The sample holds no much larger clone one base away, and base qualities are not on file. Preparation of the library involved PCR. Data came from an Illumina HiSeq 2500. Molecular barcoding was employed in the preparation of TCR libraries, with unique molecular identifiers being used to normalize TCRbeta repertoire quantification. In TCRdb, the public reads were trimmed at Q25 with fastp and aligned with MiXCR, with productive beta chains retained. Every distinct CDR3 protein forms one entry, paired with its most common genes and DNA. This sample gives almost 400,000 distinct CDR3 sequences in total; roughly 20% of them show up just once. The top ten clonotypes cover approximately 3.8% of the sample. The CDR3 measures 14 amino acids from cysteine to phenylalanine. Of all the DNA, just the CDR3 is kept, 42 bases in frame from base 1. The germline V gene yields SGHTA for CDR1 and FQGNSA for CDR2. V and J are trimmed by 3 bases and 6 bases, and the gene matches miss 8 bases of the junction.

This chain joins TRBV7-2 to TRBJ2-7; the junction holds 7 bases that match TRBD2. The TCR originated in a human donor who donated a stem cell graft to a child with acute myeloid leukemia. Sequencing was performed on PBMCs from the stem cell graft donor, taken from the stem cell graft. The base sequence is TGTGCCAGCAGCTTGGGAGGGTCTCTGGTCGAGCAGTACTTC. Its coded protein is CASSLGGSLVEQYF.